This entry concerns a single TCR beta chain. The V gene's germline CDR1 is KGHSH and CDR2 LQKENI. This CDR3 spans 12 amino acids. Trimming pared 1 base from V and 4 bases from J, leaving 3 bases between. These data belong to a study of shared clonotypes between healthy human individuals. Profiling relied on immunoSEQ multiplex PCR, and the TCRdb table lists in-frame clones only, not all of them. Counted here are fewer than 400,000 clones, around 74% occurring once; the ten biggest clones make up about 9.4%. The chain combines TRBV18 with TRBJ2-3, with D hard to call. The sequenced sample was memory CD4+ T cells sorted from blood. The subset was: CD45RA-negative fraction. This clonotype originated in a young man in good health. CDR3 DNA: TGTGCCAGCTCACCACTCGCAGATACGCAGTATTTT. Protein: CASSPLADTQYF.